The 5 T cell receptor beta chains below all came from one sample that was sequenced in a study of cytomegalovirus exposure and HLA in healthy donors. The PCR employed 60 Vbeta primers together with 13 Jbeta primers. Measured with immunoSEQ multiplex PCR; TCRdb has only the in-frame clones, and not every one. The sample records 200,000 to 250,000 clones, approximately 87% being singletons. The sequenced sample consisted of PBMCs. The receptors here all came from a human donor in good health.

This rearrangement joins TRBV7-3 to TRBJ2-1; 10 bases are a match to TRBD2. The CDR3 loop spans 15 amino acids. Germline V gene lookup returns CDR1 SGHTA and CDR2 FQGTGA. V trimming: 5 bases; J trimming: 5 bases; junction bases outside the gene matches: 6. CDR3 region: CASSVSGRADNEQFF. The CDR3, as DNA: TGTGCCAGCAGCGTAAGCGGGAGGGCTGACAATGAGCAGTTCTTC.

As DNA, the CDR3 is TGTGCCAGCAGTTACAGGGGGCCCAACACTGAAGCTTTCTTT. This encodes CASSYRGPNTEAFF. The chain combines TRBV6-5 with TRBJ1-1, with 7 bases matching TRBD1. CDR1 MNHEY and CDR2 SVGAGI come from the germline V gene. The CDR3 loop spans 14 amino acids. V shed 2 bases, J shed 2 bases, and the junction held 2 bases outside the gene matches.

J is TRBJ2-6 and V is TRBV28; TRBD2 matches at 7 bases. The V gene's germline CDR1 is MDHEN and CDR2 SYDVKM. V was pared by 0 bases and J by 1 base, with 3 bases of the junction left unmatched. This CDR3 contains 17 residues. This chain's CDR3 is CASSLWGGGSGANVLTF. The CDR3 nucleotides read TGTGCCAGCAGTTTATGGGGCGGGGGATCTGGGGCCAACGTCCTGACTTTC. The full variable domain, rest sourced from reference TRBV28 and TRBJ2-6, is DVKVTQSSRYLVKRTGEKVFLECVQDMDHENMFWYRQDPGLGLRLIYFSYDVKMKEKGDIPEGYSVSREKKERFSLILESASTNQTSMYLCASSLWGGGSGANVLTFGAGSRLTVL.

This rearrangement joins TRBV28 to TRBJ2-5, with 12 positions matching TRBD1. J lost 5 bases, V lost 2 bases, and 6 bases had no gene match. Germline V gives CDR1 MDHEN, CDR2 SYDVKM. The length of the CDR3 is 16 residues. CDR3 nucleotides: TGTGCCAGCAGTTTACTGGGACAGGGGGCGCGGGAGACCCAGTACTTC. Protein: CASSLLGQGARETQYF.

The rearrangement joins TRBV2 to TRBJ1-5, with TRBD1 matching 11 bases. This CDR3 has 14 amino acids. Trimming cost V 7 bases and J 5 bases; bases outside gene matches: 4. Looked up from germline, CDR1 is SNHLY and CDR2 is FYNNEI. CDR3 nucleotide sequence: TGTGCCAGCACAGGACAGGGGGCGTATCAGCCCCAGCATTTT. Translated, it gives CASTGQGAYQPQHF.